This entry lists 18 T cell receptor beta chains sequenced from one sample in a study of T cell changes during pregnancy in multiple sclerosis. Sequencing used immunoSEQ multiplex PCR; TCRdb keeps in-frame clones, though not all of them. The sample includes more than 35,000 clones, around 90% seen only once; the top ten take about 0.8%. The material was CD4+ T cells from peripheral blood mononuclear cells, obtained in the third trimester of pregnancy. These receptors were obtained from a female donor with multiple sclerosis, enrolled in a pregnancy study.

The V and J genes are TRBV19 and TRBJ2-7; TRBD2 aligns across 11 bases. The V and J ends lost 3 bases and 4 bases, in that order; junction bases with no gene match: 8. Per germline, CDR1 LNHDA and CDR2 SQIVND (reference sequence). The CDR3 runs to 16 residues. CDR3 amino acids: CASSMGTSGRRYEQYF. The DNA of the CDR3 is TGTGCCAGTAGTATGGGTACTAGCGGGAGAAGGTACGAGCAGTACTTC.

V is TRBV5-1 and J is TRBJ1-3; D gene ambiguous. The germline V and J ends were trimmed by 4 bases and 0 bases, with 20 bases remaining between them. The CDR3 sequence is 18 residues long. The germline V gene encodes CDR1 SGHRS and CDR2 YFSETQ. This chain's CDR3 is CASSPTLYDTYSGNTIYF. The CDR3 bases are TGCGCCAGCAGCCCTACACTGTACGACACCTACTCTGGAAACACCATATATTTT.

The chain combines TRBV7-2 with TRBJ2-1; 10 nucleotides agree with TRBD2. The CDR3 runs 15 residues. Germline CDR1 reads SGHTA; CDR2 reads FQGNSA. With 5 bases clipped from V and 4 bases from J, the junction kept 5 bases outside the gene matches. CDR3 residues: CASSPSGREYNEQFF. The CDR3 DNA reads TGTGCCAGCAGCCCAAGCGGGAGGGAATACAATGAGCAGTTCTTC.

This clone has a handful of counts. CDR3 coding DNA: TGTGCCAGCAGCCGGACTAGCGGCCCCTACGAGCAGTACTTC. The encoded protein is CASSRTSGPYEQYF. The V and J genes are TRBV7-2 and TRBJ2-7; 10 bases are a match to TRBD2. This CDR3 has 14 residues. J gave up 2 bases and V 5 bases, and 3 bases lay outside the gene matches. Germline V gene lookup returns CDR1 SGHTA and CDR2 FQGNSA.

The sample holds one count of this clone. The rearrangement links TRBV18 to TRBJ2-7, with D unresolved. V was trimmed by 3 bases and J by 1 base, leaving 16 bases between them. The CDR3 is 16 residues long. Germline assignment: CDR1 KGHSH and CDR2 LQKENI. The CDR3 protein is CASSPLAANPSYEQYF. The CDR3 nucleotides are TGTGCCAGCTCACCGCTTGCGGCGAACCCGTCCTACGAGCAGTACTTC.

This chain links TRBV19 with TRBJ2-1; TRBD1 matches at 7 bases. Germline V gives CDR1 LNHDA, CDR2 SQIVND (reference sequence). V trimming: 4 bases; J trimming: 7 bases; junction bases outside the gene matches: 7. The CDR3 extends over 14 amino acids. The CDR3 here is CASSTSTGRNEQFF. CDR3 coding DNA: TGTGCCAGTAGTACATCGACAGGGCGGAATGAGCAGTTCTTC.

This sequence joins TRBV2 and TRBJ2-3, with 13 bases identical to TRBD2. This CDR3 region has 18 residues. CDR1 and CDR2 (germline): SNHLY, FYNNEI. V lost 0 bases to trimming and J lost 6 bases; unmatched junction nucleotides: 9. DNA for the CDR3: TGTGCCAGCAGTGAAGCGCTAGGACTAGCGGGAGCATCTGATACGCAGTATTTT. Its protein is CASSEALGLAGASDTQYF.

The rearrangement joins TRBV6-5 to TRBJ2-2, with D tentatively TRBD1 (5 bases). The V gene lost 0 bases and the J gene lost 6 bases, with 14 bases spanning the gap. This CDR3 is 16 amino acids long. In germline, CDR1 is MNHEY, CDR2 SVGAGI. DNA of the CDR3: TGTGCCAGCAGTTACTCGGCAGGGTCCCAACCCGGGGAGCTGTTTTTT. Protein sequence: CASSYSAGSQPGELFF.

This chain connects TRBV5-1 to TRBJ2-2, with 8 bases that match TRBD1. The CDR3 consists of 14 residues. The V gene's germline CDR1 is SGHRS and CDR2 YFSETQ. V gave up 1 base and J gave up 6 bases; unmatched junction bases: 2. CDR3 sequence (DNA): TGCGCCAGCAGCTTGACACAGGGGGCCGGGGAGCTGTTTTTT. Translation gives CASSLTQGAGELFF. The full variable domain, completed using reference TRBV5-1 and TRBJ2-2, is KAGVTQTPRYLIKTRGQQVTLSCSPISGHRSVSWYQQTPGQGLQFLFEYFSETQRNKGNFPGRFSGRQFSNSRSEMNVSTLELGDSALYLCASSLTQGAGELFFGEGSRLTVL.

J is TRBJ2-7 and V is TRBV10-3; 11 nucleotides match TRBD2. J was trimmed by 4 bases and V by 8 bases; bases with no gene match: 1. The CDR3 contains 12 residues. Germline loops: CDR1 ENHRY, CDR2 SYGVKD. CDR3 sequence reads: CAIGTSGYEQYF. CDR3 DNA sequence: TGTGCCATCGGGACTAGCGGATACGAGCAGTACTTC.

V is TRBV28 and J is TRBJ2-7; D remains ambiguous. The CDR3 spans 12 residues. Trimming took 4 bases from V and 3 from J, leaving 7 bases between them. Germline V gene lookup returns CDR1 MDHEN and CDR2 SYDVKM. CDR3 coding DNA: TGTGCCAGCAGTTCGAACTACTACGAGCAGTACTTC. Its translation is CASSSNYYEQYF.

Relative to its sample, this clone is medium-sized. V is TRBV2 and J is TRBJ2-1; perhaps TRBD2 as D (6 bases). Trimming pared 7 bases from V and 3 bases from J, leaving 13 bases between. The CDR3 contains 14 residues. Germline CDR1 and CDR2: SNHLY and FYNNEI. DNA for the CDR3: TGTGCCAGCACCGACAGACTAGTCTACAATGAGCAGTTCTTC. It encodes CASTDRLVYNEQFF.

The sample holds one count of this clone. V is TRBV5-6 and J is TRBJ2-1; D call uncertain. Germline V gene data show CDR1 as SGHDT and CDR2 as YYEEEE. The CDR3 covers 11 residues. V dropped 7 bases and J dropped 6 bases, with 8 bases sitting between them. The CDR3 loop reads CASFLRNEQFF. The CDR3 bases are TGTGCCAGCTTCCTGCGCAATGAGCAGTTCTTC. Full variable domain (outside the CDR3, taken from reference TRBV5-6 and TRBJ2-1): DAGVTQSPTHLIKTRGQQVTLRCSPKSGHDTVSWYQQALGQGPQFIFQYYEEEERQRGNFPDRFSGHQFPNYSSELNVNALLLGDSALYLCASFLRNEQFFGPGTRLTVL.

V and J are TRBV7-9 and TRBJ1-5, with D unresolved. V shed 0 bases and J shed 4 bases, with 7 bases lying between them. CDR1 is SEHNR, CDR2 FQNEAQ, per germline (reference sequence). The CDR3 is made up of 14 amino acids. CDR3 amino acids: CASSLAGGNQPQHF. CDR3 nucleotides: TGTGCCAGCAGCTTAGCGGGAGGGAATCAGCCCCAGCATTTT.

This rearrangement joins TRBV2 to TRBJ2-7, with a possible D match to TRBD1 (5 bases). The CDR3 consists of 14 residues. The germline gives CDR1 SNHLY, CDR2 FYNNEI. Trimming cost V 6 bases and J 3 bases, with 15 bases left between them. CDR3 sequence: CASSPRQRFYEQYF. CDR3 nucleotides: TGTGCCAGCAGCCCAAGACAGAGATTCTACGAGCAGTACTTC.

The V and J genes are TRBV5-4 and TRBJ2-7; 13 bases map to TRBD2. CDR1 is SGHNT and CDR2 is YYREEE in the germline V gene (reference sequence). Losses at the gene ends were 6 bases for V and 7 bases for J; bases not matched to a gene: 7. CDR3 size: 14 residues. The CDR3 DNA reads TGTGCCAGCACCTCCGGACTAGCGGGAGTTGAGCAGTACTTC. Its translation is CASTSGLAGVEQYF.

The chain employs TRBV27 and TRBJ1-5, with 7 bases that match TRBD1. Germline V gene data show CDR1 as MNHEY and CDR2 as SMNVEV (reference sequence). CDR3 length equals 14 residues. J gave up 7 bases and V 6 bases, and 9 bases lay outside the gene matches. The CDR3 DNA reads as TGTGCCAGCAGCTTTGGGCAGGGGGAACAGCCCCAGCATTTT. Residues: CASSFGQGEQPQHF.

The chain combines TRBV5-4 with TRBJ2-3; 15 positions match TRBD2. CDR1 is SGHNT, CDR2 YYREEE, per germline (reference sequence). Trimming removed 4 bases from V and 4 bases from J; junction bases left unmatched: 7. This CDR3 contains 17 residues. CDR3: CASSTGLAGGSSDTQYF. CDR3 DNA sequence: TGTGCCAGCAGCACGGGACTAGCGGGAGGTAGTTCAGATACGCAGTATTTT.